Below, 12 T cell receptor beta chains from the same sample are listed, as sequenced in a study of human T cells and chemical hapten exposure. Using its own MiXCR run on the RACE reads, TCRdb lists one record per CDR3 protein. The repertoire holds some 82,000 distinct CDR3 sequences, 6.5% to 8.5% seen once, with 1.3% in the top ten. Time point reported: patch test 2, 6 weeks after DPC sensitization. The treatment is: therapeutic diphenylcyclopropenone sensitization with weekly scalp DPC. Sample: whole blood, taken in connection with sensitization to the hapten diphenylcyclopropenone (DPC). Receptor source: a woman in her twenties or thirties with alopecia areata. Some clones in this sample may be carry-over from other donors' samples.

The chain recombines TRBV6-5 with TRBJ1-1; D may be TRBD1 (5 bases). Germline assignment: CDR1 MNHEY and CDR2 SVGAGI. This CDR3 comprises 16 residues. Trimming removed 2 bases from V and 3 bases from J, with 16 bases in between. CDR3 nucleotide sequence: TGTGCCAGCAGTTACACCCCTCGGACACCCGACACTGAAGCTTTCTTT. Residues: CASSYTPRTPDTEAFF.

This clonotype was seen ten or more times. This rearrangement joins TRBV7-3 to TRBJ2-3, with D possibly being TRBD2 (7 bases). Looked up from germline, CDR1 is SGHTA and CDR2 is FQGTGA. Trimming removed 1 base at V and 0 bases at J, with 17 bases between. The CDR3 has 18 amino acids. The CDR3 bases are TGTGCCAGCAGCTTAAAAGGGGGGGCGGACACCAGCACAGATACGCAGTATTTT. Translation gives CASSLKGGADTSTDTQYF.

The CDR3 DNA sequence: TGCAGTGCTCAGGGCCGGCGGAACACTGAAGCTTTCTTT. It encodes CSAQGRRNTEAFF. This chain uses TRBV20-1 with TRBJ1-1; D might be TRBD1 (5 bases). CDR3 length: 13 amino acids. Looked up from germline, CDR1 is DFQATT and CDR2 is SNEGSKA (reference sequence). V lost 5 bases and J lost 1, with 11 bases in between.

This clonotype was seen repeatedly, ten times or more. The genes are TRBV18 and TRBJ2-5; the D gene could be TRBD1 or TRBD2 (6 bases each). The CDR3 totals 14 residues. V lost 2 bases and J 4 bases, leaving 11 bases between the germline ends. The germline CDR1 and CDR2 sequences are KGHSH and LQKENI. The CDR3 protein is CASSPIGGRETQYF. The CDR3 DNA reads as TGTGCCAGCTCACCAATCGGGGGCCGAGAGACCCAGTACTTC. The whole variable domain, filled in from reference TRBV18 and TRBJ2-5, reads NAGVMQNPRHLVRRRGQEARLRCSPMKGHSHVYWYRQLPEEGLKFMVYLQKENIIDESGMPKERFSAEFPKEGPSILRIQQVVRGDSAAYFCASSPIGGRETQYFGPGTRLLVL.

This clonotype was counted ten times or more. The chain couples TRBV30 to TRBJ2-3; no clear D. CDR3 length equals 13 residues. The V gene's germline CDR1 is GTSNPN and CDR2 SVGIG (reference sequence). Trimming cost V 0 bases and J 4 bases, with 8 bases left between them. This CDR3 reads CAWSVRGADTQYF. CDR3 nucleotides: TGTGCCTGGAGTGTAAGAGGTGCAGATACGCAGTATTTT.

This clonotype has ten or more counts. The genes are TRBV18 and TRBJ2-1, with 12 bases that match TRBD2. V lost 3 bases and J lost 1; bases outside the gene matches: 4. Germline CDR1 reads KGHSH; CDR2 reads LQKENI. CDR3 size: 17 residues. CDR3 region: CASSPASGGASYNEQFF. CDR3 DNA: TGTGCCAGCTCACCCGCTAGCGGGGGGGCTTCCTACAATGAGCAGTTCTTC. Using reference TRBV18 and TRBJ2-1 for the parts outside the CDR3, the full variable domain is NAGVMQNPRHLVRRRGQEARLRCSPMKGHSHVYWYRQLPEEGLKFMVYLQKENIIDESGMPKERFSAEFPKEGPSILRIQQVVRGDSAAYFCASSPASGGASYNEQFFGPGTRLTVL.

This clonotype was seen at least ten times. This rearrangement joins TRBV5-1 to TRBJ2-3; perhaps TRBD1 as D (6 bases). Germline V gene sequence: CDR1 SGHRS, CDR2 YFSETQ. The V end was cut by 5 bases, the J end by 0 bases, with 19 bases between. The CDR3 loop spans 17 amino acids. The CDR3 is CASSKGTGTYSTDTQYF. CDR3 coding DNA: TGCGCCAGCAGTAAAGGTACAGGGACCTATAGCACAGATACGCAGTATTTT.

This clonotype was counted many times. The V gene is TRBV27, the J gene TRBJ1-1; D uncertain. The CDR3 extends over 13 amino acids. Germline loops: CDR1 MNHEY, CDR2 SMNVEV (reference sequence). V shed 2 bases and J shed 4 bases, with 8 bases lying between them. The CDR3 spells CASSLRSSTEAFF. The CDR3 DNA reads as TGTGCCAGCAGTTTAAGGTCGAGCACTGAAGCTTTCTTT.

The genes are TRBV20-1 and TRBJ1-1; 7 bases match TRBD1. The CDR3 loop spans 17 amino acids. CDR1 and CDR2 from the germline V gene are DFQATT and SNEGSKA (reference sequence). The V and J ends lost 6 bases and 4 bases, in that order; junction bases with no gene match: 20. In DNA form, the CDR3 reads TGCAGTGCCAGAACTCAGGGGCCCTCCAGGGGGTCCACTGAAGCTTTCTTT. Translation gives CSARTQGPSRGSTEAFF.

This clonotype was observed at least ten times. The gene calls are TRBV5-1 and TRBJ1-5, with D unclear. This CDR3 has 13 residues. In germline, CDR1 is SGHRS, CDR2 YFSETQ. V was shortened by 5 bases and J by 5 bases, with 11 bases between the two germline ends. The CDR3 spells CASRPGIDQPQHF. In DNA form, the CDR3 reads TGCGCCAGCAGACCGGGGATAGATCAGCCCCAGCATTTT.

This clonotype is a singleton in its sample. The chain employs TRBV6-5 and TRBJ2-2; 7 positions agree with TRBD1. The V segment lost 2 bases and the J segment 7 bases; nucleotides outside the gene matches: 7. Germline V gene sequence: CDR1 MNHEY, CDR2 SVGAGI. The CDR3 has 15 residues. Here the CDR3 reads CASSYTTGLGGELFF. The DNA for the CDR3 is TGTGCCAGCAGTTACACGACAGGGCTGGGCGGGGAGCTGTTTTTT.

This clonotype was seen at least ten times. The rearrangement joins TRBV5-1 to TRBJ1-2; D gene unclear. Germline CDR1 is SGHRS and CDR2 is YFSETQ. Trimming cost V 4 bases and J 5 bases, with 6 bases left between them. There are 11 residues in the CDR3. The CDR3 DNA reads as TGCGCCAGCAGCGACGAATATGGCTACACCTTC. Translation: CASSDEYGYTF.